Below, 29 T cell receptor beta chains from the same sample are listed, as sequenced in a study of cytomegalovirus exposure and HLA in healthy donors. The primer mix had 60 Vbeta and 13 Jbeta primers. Here immunoSEQ multiplex PCR was the method, and the copy in TCRdb shows in-frame clones only, minus some. The table shows roughly 260,000 clones, with about four fifths occurring only once. Source material: PBMCs. The receptors here all came from a woman between 35 and 50 years old in good health and CMV-seropositive.

The CDR3: CASSLNPWGRGQETQYF. The CDR3 DNA reads as TGTGCCAGCAGCCTAAACCCCTGGGGGAGGGGACAAGAGACCCAGTACTTC. This chain links TRBV7-6 with TRBJ2-5, with TRBD2 identical over 7 bases. The CDR3 runs 17 residues. Germline lookup yields CDR1 SGHVS and CDR2 FNYEAQ. V trimming: 5 bases; J trimming: 2 bases; junction bases outside the gene matches: 14. Full variable domain (rest looked up from reference TRBV7-6 and TRBJ2-5): GAGVSQSPRYKVTKRGQDVALRCDPISGHVSLYWYRQALGQGPEFLTYFNYEAQQDKSGLPNDRFSAERPEGSISTLTIQRTEQRDSAMYRCASSLNPWGRGQETQYFGPGTRLLVL.

This clone was recorded a few times. The chain has TRBV11-3 and TRBJ2-7; the D gene is possibly TRBD2 (6 bases). This CDR3 comprises 15 residues. Germline CDR1 reads SGHNT; CDR2 reads YENEEA. V was shortened by 1 base and J by 2 bases, with 12 bases between the two germline ends. The CDR3 reads CASSLVSGPTYEQYF. The DNA for the CDR3 is TGTGCCAGCAGCTTAGTAAGCGGGCCTACCTACGAGCAGTACTTC. The whole variable domain, remainder taken from reference TRBV11-3 and TRBJ2-7, is EAGVVQSPRYKIIEKKQPVAFWCNPISGHNTLYWYLQNLGQGPELLIRYENEEAVDDSQLPKDRFSAERLKGVDSTLKIQPAELGDSAVYLCASSLVSGPTYEQYFGPGTRLTVT.

This sequence joins TRBV9 and TRBJ1-2; D possibly corresponds to TRBD1 (6 bases). CDR1 and CDR2 from the germline V gene are SGDLS and YYNGEE. The CDR3 has 15 residues. V lost 4 bases to trimming and J lost 7 bases, with 20 bases between them. The CDR3 reads CASSPSSRDTLGYTF. CDR3 DNA: TGTGCCAGCAGCCCATCCAGCCGGGACACCCTTGGCTACACCTTC.

The V and J genes are TRBV5-1 and TRBJ2-1, with D perhaps matching TRBD2 (5 bases). V lost 0 bases, J lost 7 bases, and 14 bases lay in between. Per germline, CDR1 SGHRS and CDR2 YFSETQ. The CDR3 length is 15 residues. The DNA for the CDR3 is TGCGCCAGCAGCTTGGAGGGAGACCCACTAAATGAGCAGTTCTTC. Translated: CASSLEGDPLNEQFF.

The chain employs TRBV11-3 and TRBJ2-5; D may be TRBD1 (6 bases). This CDR3 region has 14 residues. The germline V gene encodes CDR1 SGHNT and CDR2 YENEEA. Deletions cut 1 base from V and 1 base from J, with 7 bases between. The CDR3: CASSLGDTQETQYF. CDR3 DNA: TGTGCCAGCAGCTTAGGGGACACCCAAGAGACCCAGTACTTC.

This chain connects TRBV4-2 to TRBJ2-3; the D gene is possibly TRBD2 (5 bases). Germline V gene lookup returns CDR1 LGHNA and CDR2 YNFKEQ. This CDR3 is 17 amino acids long. V shed 1 base and J shed 3 bases, with 17 bases lying between them. CDR3 nucleotides: TGTGCCAGCAGCCAAGCCCCTCCTAGCCCGAGAACAGATACGCAGTATTTT. Protein product: CASSQAPPSPRTDTQYF.

This clone was seen only once. This rearrangement joins TRBV19 to TRBJ2-7, with 10 bases aligning to TRBD2. This CDR3 region has 15 residues. The germline V gene has CDR1 LNHDA and CDR2 SQIVND (reference sequence). The V and J ends lost 2 bases and 1 base, in that order; junction bases with no gene match: 2. The CDR3 spells CASSILAGASYEQYF. The CDR3 DNA is TGTGCCAGTAGTATACTAGCGGGAGCATCCTACGAGCAGTACTTC.

The J gene is TRBJ2-5, the V gene TRBV18; D is perhaps TRBD1 (6 bases). Between the trimmed V and J ends, which lost 1 base and 4 bases, there was a span of 10 bases. There are 14 residues in the CDR3. Germline V gene sequence: CDR1 KGHSH, CDR2 LQKENI. CDR3 sequence reads: CASSPLDRPETQYF. The CDR3 DNA is TGTGCCAGCTCACCACTGGACAGACCAGAGACCCAGTACTTC.

This clone was seen a few times. The junction differs from germline at one of its ends, possibly a read error. The V gene is TRBV7-9, the J gene TRBJ1-2; TRBD1 aligns across 9 bases. The CDR3 spans 15 residues. CDR1 SEHNR and CDR2 FQNEAQ come from the germline V gene (reference sequence). The CDR3 is CSSSSWDRESYGYTF. Written as DNA, the CDR3 is TGTTCCAGCAGCTCTTGGGACAGGGAATCTTATGGCTACACCTTC.

This clone was observed once. J is TRBJ1-3 and V is TRBV28, with D possibly being TRBD1 (5 bases). This CDR3 is built from 16 residues. V lost 7 bases and J 1 base, leaving 17 bases between the germline ends. Germline V gene sequence: CDR1 MDHEN, CDR2 SYDVKM. In DNA, the CDR3 is TGTGCCAGCAACCTCTCGGTCGGGGGGTCTGGAAACACCATATATTTT. Encoded protein: CASNLSVGGSGNTIYF.

The rearrangement joins TRBV2 to TRBJ2-7, with 9 bases that match TRBD2. Germline CDR1 is SNHLY and CDR2 is FYNNEI. This CDR3 region has 14 residues. Trimming cost V 3 bases and J 7 bases; bases outside gene matches: 7. In DNA form, the CDR3 reads TGTGCCAGCAGTGAGGTAGCGGGAGTTCAAGAGCAGTACTTC. Translated, it gives CASSEVAGVQEQYF.

This sequence joins TRBV5-1 and TRBJ2-3; possible D gene TRBD2, 6 bases. The V end was cut by 3 bases, the J end by 0 bases, with 17 bases between. Germline CDR1 and CDR2: SGHRS and YFSETQ. The CDR3 runs 17 residues. CDR3 DNA sequence: TGCGCCAGCAGCTCGACTCGCGGGAAATCTAGCACAGATACGCAGTATTTT. This codes for CASSSTRGKSSTDTQYF. Supplemented by reference TRBV5-1 and TRBJ2-3, the full variable domain reads KAGVTQTPRYLIKTRGQQVTLSCSPISGHRSVSWYQQTPGQGLQFLFEYFSETQRNKGNFPGRFSGRQFSNSRSEMNVSTLELGDSALYLCASSSTRGKSSTDTQYFGPGTRLTVL.

This clone occurred a few times. The chain combines TRBV5-4 with TRBJ2-7; D is possibly TRBD1 (5 bases). Looked up from germline, CDR1 is SGHNT and CDR2 is YYREEE (reference sequence). The CDR3 covers 12 residues. V lost 4 bases to trimming and J lost 9 bases, with 14 bases between them. CDR3 region: CASSVNQGAQYF. CDR3 coding DNA: TGTGCCAGCAGCGTAAACCAGGGTGCGCAGTACTTC.

The rearrangement uses TRBV28 and TRBJ1-2; D gene ambiguous. The V end lost 4 bases, the J end lost 5 bases, and 14 bases lay between the germline ends. From germline, CDR1 is MDHEN and CDR2 SYDVKM. This CDR3 has 14 residues. CDR3 sequence: CASSSTPAAYGYTF. CDR3 nucleotides: TGTGCCAGCAGTTCCACTCCAGCGGCGTATGGCTACACCTTC.

This clone appeared a few times. The chain combines TRBV19 with TRBJ2-7, with D perhaps TRBD2 (5 bases). This CDR3 region has 13 residues. Germline V CDR1 and CDR2: LNHDA, SQIVND (reference sequence). The V and J ends lost 1 base and 3 bases respectively, with 7 bases between them. This CDR3 reads CASSIAEDYEQYF. CDR3 sequence (DNA): TGTGCCAGTAGTATAGCGGAGGACTACGAGCAGTACTTC. The entire variable domain, with the rest obtained from reference TRBV19 and TRBJ2-7, is as follows: DGGITQSPKYLFRKEGQNVTLSCEQNLNHDAMYWYRQDPGQGLRLIYYSQIVNDFQKGDIAEGYSVSREKKESFPLTVTSAQKNPTAFYLCASSIAEDYEQYFGPGTRLTVT.

The rearrangement links TRBV7-2 to TRBJ2-2; 7 positions agree with TRBD2. The CDR3 sequence is 15 residues long. Losses at the gene ends were 0 bases for V and 7 bases for J; bases not matched to a gene: 5. Germline lookup yields CDR1 SGHTA and CDR2 FQGNSA. The CDR3 sequence is CASSLAGGPVGELFF. CDR3 DNA sequence: TGTGCCAGCAGCTTAGCGGGAGGGCCCGTCGGGGAGCTGTTTTTT.

The J gene is TRBJ2-2, the V gene TRBV9; D perhaps matches TRBD2 (6 bases). The CDR3 runs to 16 residues. Germline-derived CDR1 and CDR2 are SGDLS and YYNGEE. Trimming left V 0 bases short and J 0 bases short, with 9 bases between. The DNA for the CDR3 is TGTGCCAGCAGCGTAGGGAGGGTATCGAACACCGGGGAGCTGTTTTTT. Residues: CASSVGRVSNTGELFF.

The V call is TRBV6-5, the J call TRBJ2-1; D gene unclear. The CDR3 contains 15 residues. V lost 6 bases to trimming and J lost 0 bases, with 12 bases between them. Per germline, CDR1 MNHEY and CDR2 SVGAGI. CDR3 bases: TGTGCCAGCAGCCCCCGGTACCGCTCCTACAATGAGCAGTTCTTC. It translates to CASSPRYRSYNEQFF.

V and J are TRBV30 and TRBJ2-7; 12 bases are shared with TRBD2. The germline gives CDR1 GTSNPN, CDR2 SVGIG (reference sequence). Germline trimming cut 4 bases from V and 1 base from J; bases unmatched to any gene: 23. This CDR3 is 21 amino acids long. The CDR3 loop reads CAWTPGQGLFATSGSSYEQYF. The DNA for the CDR3 is TGTGCCTGGACCCCGGGACAGGGACTTTTCGCGACTAGCGGGAGTTCCTACGAGCAGTACTTC.

The J gene is TRBJ2-6, the V gene TRBV18; D is ambiguous. Germline V lookup: CDR1 KGHSH, CDR2 LQKENI. The CDR3 spans 14 residues. The V end lost 3 bases, the J end lost 3 bases, and 6 bases lay between the germline ends. The CDR3 DNA is TGTGCCAGCTCACCTTCCGGTGGGGCCAACGTCCTGACTTTC. Amino acid sequence: CASSPSGGANVLTF.

The chain employs TRBV5-1 and TRBJ2-7, with 8 bases fitting TRBD2. The ends lost 6 bases at V and 1 base at J; junction bases unmatched: 9. The CDR3 runs to 15 residues. CDR1 is SGHRS, CDR2 YFSETQ, per germline. In DNA, the CDR3 is TGCGCCAGCACCTCGGGGGGGCCAGTTTCCTACGAGCAGTACTTC. It is translated as CASTSGGPVSYEQYF.

Of note for this clone: Sequence at one end of the junction differs from germline and may be a read error. The chain carries TRBV28 and TRBJ2-4; D possibly corresponds to TRBD1 (6 bases). This CDR3 has 16 amino acids. Germline V gene lookup returns CDR1 MDHEN and CDR2 SYDVKM. CDR3 coding DNA: TGTGCCAGCAGTCTACAGGGTCCAGTAGCCAAAAACAGTCAGTACTTC. Residues: CASSLQGPVAKNSQYF.

This chain uses TRBV4-3 with TRBJ1-1; TRBD1 matches at 8 bases. J lost 4 bases, V lost 2 bases, and 3 bases had no gene match. In germline, CDR1 is LGHNA, CDR2 YSLEER. The CDR3 covers 14 residues. The chain's CDR3 is CASSQPDRATEAFF. CDR3 DNA sequence: TGCGCCAGCAGCCAACCGGACAGGGCCACTGAAGCTTTCTTT.

The table lists this clone with a few counts. This chain uses TRBV7-9 with TRBJ2-1, with D perhaps matching TRBD2 (5 bases). Trimming pared 5 bases from V and 3 bases from J, leaving 11 bases between. The CDR3 totals 14 residues. Germline V lookup: CDR1 SEHNR, CDR2 FQNEAQ (reference sequence). This chain's CDR3 is CASSVSGDYNEQFF. Here the CDR3 DNA reads TGTGCCAGCAGCGTGTCCGGGGACTACAATGAGCAGTTCTTC.

This chain connects TRBV28 to TRBJ1-5; D is perhaps TRBD1 (5 bases). This CDR3 has 14 residues. The ends were cut back, 7 bases at V and 3 bases at J, with 13 bases in the middle. The germline gives CDR1 MDHEN, CDR2 SYDVKM. The CDR3 coding sequence is TGTGCCAGCACCGGGGGGGGGTCCAATCAGCCCCAGCATTTT. The encoded protein is CASTGGGSNQPQHF.

The chain couples TRBV19 to TRBJ2-6; tentative D call: TRBD1 (5 bases). V shed 7 bases and J shed 6 bases, with 16 bases lying between them. The germline CDR1 and CDR2 sequences are LNHDA and SQIVND (reference sequence). The CDR3 length is 15 residues. The chain's CDR3 is CASMVGRAPANVLTF. Written as DNA, the CDR3 is TGTGCCAGTATGGTTGGCAGGGCCCCGGCCAACGTCCTGACTTTC.

This rearrangement joins TRBV5-4 to TRBJ1-2, with 9 bases aligning to TRBD1. The CDR3 sequence is 14 residues long. The germline V gene has CDR1 SGHNT and CDR2 YYREEE (reference sequence). The trim removed 0 bases at V and 4 bases at J, leaving 1 base unmatched. CDR3 residues: CASSLEGQGYGYTF. The CDR3 coding sequence is TGTGCCAGCAGCTTGGAGGGACAGGGCTATGGCTACACCTTC.

CDR3: CASSILATGGQETQYF. The CDR3 DNA follows: TGCGCCAGCAGCATACTAGCGACGGGAGGCCAAGAGACCCAGTACTTC. J is TRBJ2-5 and V is TRBV5-1, with 7 bases that match TRBD2. The V gene's germline CDR1 is SGHRS and CDR2 YFSETQ. Losses at the gene ends were 4 bases for V and 1 base for J; bases not matched to a gene: 10. This CDR3 is built from 16 residues.

The chain employs TRBV7-9 and TRBJ2-2; 14 bases align to TRBD2. Germline V lookup: CDR1 SEHNR, CDR2 FQNEAQ (reference sequence). After removal of 6 bases from V and 4 bases from J, the junction contained 13 bases not matched to a gene. The CDR3 totals 19 residues. CDR3: CASRQTGLAGGRSTGELFF. The CDR3 DNA reads as TGTGCCAGCAGACAAACAGGACTAGCGGGAGGCCGGAGCACCGGGGAGCTGTTTTTT.